The clone carrying this T cell receptor beta chain was counted a few times. The target antigen is unknown. This sample is drawn from a study of beta chain features in type 1 diabetes. Study outcomes and limitations: Shorter TCRB CDR3s, moderately but significantly so, marked every one of the four CD4+ subsets in Type 1 diabetes patients.

There are 15 residues in the CDR3. Trimming took off 6 bases at V and 7 bases at J, with 19 bases between the two ends. Per germline, CDR1 LNHDA and CDR2 SQIVND (reference sequence). Expressed TCRB transcripts got sequenced, as all isolated RNA was reverse transcribed. The assay was immunoSEQ multiplex PCR, and TCRdb's table has in-frame clones only and misses some. The sample shows about 650,000 clones, around 12% of them seen only once. This sequence was found in a man under 40 with type 1 diabetes. This chain uses TRBV19 with TRBJ1-5; D possibly corresponds to TRBD1 (5 bases). Sequencing was performed on naive CD4+ T cells from blood. CDR3 in amino acids: CASRPGTNGRQPQHF. The CDR3, as DNA: TGTGCCAGTAGGCCCGGGACTAATGGGCGACAGCCCCAGCATTTT.